This is a list of T cell receptor beta chains from one sample in a study of shared T cell receptors in the human thymus. The table came from immunoSEQ multiplex PCR; TCRdb's copy has only in-frame clones and leaves some out. Of roughly 700,000 clones in the sample, 70% to 90% are singletons; the top ten hold 0.0095% to 0.012%. This sample also belongs to another study, concerning human thymus T cells.

Sequencing input: thymocytes. These receptors all come from a boy younger than two with a congenital heart defect. Both conserved end residues are part of each CDR3. A D gene is named only where the DNA matches it firmly. The size of a clone is reported for some rows only, either as once, few or many, or as a class for expanded clones.

TRBV5-4	TRBD2	TRBJ2-1	-	CASSLRPSGRNEQFF	TGTGCCAGCAGCTTACGGCCTAGCGGCCGAAATGAGCAGTTCTTC
TRBV27	-	TRBJ2-1	-	CASSPSYNEQFF	TGTGCCAGCAGTCCATCCTACAATGAGCAGTTCTTC
TRBV7-2	-	TRBJ1-2	-	CASSLGGRGSYGYTF	TGTGCCAGCAGCTTAGGCGGCAGAGGGTCCTATGGCTACACCTTC
TRBV29-1	TRBD1	TRBJ1-2	-	CSFWTGAGYGYTF	TGCAGCTTCTGGACAGGGGCGGGCTATGGCTACACCTTC
TRBV6-1	TRBD1	TRBJ2-5	-	CASRGRDREEETQYF	TGTGCCAGCAGGGGCCGGGACAGGGAGGAAGAGACCCAGTACTTC
TRBV10-3	-	TRBJ2-7	-	CAISESGGSYEQYF	TGTGCCATCAGTGAGTCCGGCGGGTCCTACGAGCAGTACTTC
TRBV5-4	-	TRBJ2-7	-	CASGAGFPTYEQYF	TGTGCCAGCGGCGCGGGTTTCCCGACCTACGAGCAGTACTTC
TRBV27	TRBD1	TRBJ2-2	-	CASSPDRADGTGELFF	TGTGCCAGCAGCCCGGACAGGGCTGATGGCACCGGGGAGCTGTTTTTT
TRBV6-5	TRBD2	TRBJ2-7	-	CASSRGLAGPDEQYF	TGTGCCAGCAGTCGGGGACTAGCGGGACCTGACGAGCAGTACTTC
TRBV14	-	TRBJ2-1	-	CASSLLQRGWENEQFF	TGTGCCAGCAGCCTACTTCAGAGGGGGTGGGAGAATGAGCAGTTCTTC
TRBV6-1	TRBD1	TRBJ1-1	-	CASSGRTGGRNTEAFF	TGTGCCAGCAGTGGGCGGACAGGGGGCAGGAACACTGAAGCTTTCTTT
TRBV5-1	TRBD2	TRBJ2-3	-	CASSSERELAADTQYF	TGCGCCAGCAGCTCGGAGCGGGAGTTAGCGGCAGATACGCAGTATTTT
TRBV12-5	-	TRBJ2-1	-	CASGSPWSGGNEQFF	TGTGCTAGTGGTTCCCCATGGTCAGGGGGGAATGAGCAGTTCTTC
TRBV27	TRBD2	TRBJ2-7	-	CASSQTSGSIYEQYF	TGTGCCAGCAGCCAGACTAGCGGGAGCATTTACGAGCAGTACTTC
TRBV5-1	-	TRBJ1-1	-	CASSLELNTEAFF	TGCGCCAGCAGCTTGGAGCTGAACACTGAAGCTTTCTTT
TRBV5-6	TRBD1	TRBJ1-2	-	CASSNRQGGWGYTF	TGTGCCAGCAGCAATAGACAGGGTGGATGGGGCTACACCTTC
TRBV4-3	TRBD2	TRBJ2-1	once	CASSQGASGAHNEQFF	TGCGCCAGCAGCCAAGGCGCTAGCGGGGCCCACAATGAGCAGTTCTTC
TRBV6-1	TRBD1	TRBJ1-5	-	CASSGNRGSNQPQHF	TGTGCCAGCAGTGGGAACAGGGGGAGCAATCAGCCCCAGCATTTT
TRBV15	TRBD1	TRBJ1-1	-	CATSRVRTGKEAFF	TGTGCCACCAGCAGAGTTAGGACAGGGAAGGAAGCTTTCTTT